This T cell receptor beta chain stems from a study of tumor and adjacent non-tumor tissue in lung cancer. Across the study: Stage I to III disease affected 10 men and several women aged about 31 to 80. Findings and limits, study-wide: Top 100 clones took a larger repertoire share in normal lung.

In this sample, this clonotype turned up a few times. The antigen is not known. A much larger clone lies a single base off, so this may be a read error. The CDR3 covers 14 residues. The germline V gene encodes CDR1 MNHNY and CDR2 SVGAGI (reference sequence). TCRbeta libraries were built with three rounds of nested PCR, modified from ARM-PCR. In TCRdb, the multiplex PCR reads were re-called with MiXCR into one record per CDR3 protein. The sample records 85,000 or so distinct CDR3 sequences, around three quarters being singletons. This sample's RNA came from whole unsorted tissue. This non-tumor lung sample came from over 3 cm beyond the tumor edge.

Material for sequencing was distant non-tumor lung tissue. The chain has TRBV6-6 and TRBJ2-1, with 9 positions matching TRBD2. This sequence originates from a woman in her forties or fifties with non-small cell lung cancer. CDR3 region: CVSGSGRTYNEQFF. DNA of the CDR3: TGTGTCAGCGGGAGCGGGAGGACCTACAATGAGCAGTTCTTC.